One sample yielded the 22 T cell receptor beta chains listed below, sequenced in a study of cytomegalovirus exposure and HLA in healthy donors. In the PCR, 60 Vbeta and 13 Jbeta primers were used. Data came from immunoSEQ multiplex PCR; TCRdb stores just in-frame clones and leaves some out. Here the sample spans hundreds of thousands of clones, approximately 84% being singletons. Source material: PBMCs. These receptors were obtained from a middle-aged woman in good health and CMV-seronegative.

The count of this clone is one. The V gene is TRBV18, the J gene TRBJ1-2; tentative D call: TRBD1 (5 bases). The V gene's germline CDR1 is KGHSH and CDR2 LQKENI. The CDR3 sequence is 11 residues long. V was clipped by 2 bases and J by 9 bases, with 7 bases between them. This chain's CDR3 is CASSPTGSYTF. The CDR3 DNA reads TGTGCCAGCTCACCAACAGGCAGCTACACCTTC.

The V gene is TRBV18, the J gene TRBJ1-5, with TRBD1 matching 7 bases. After removal of 3 bases from V and 3 bases from J, the junction contained 8 bases not matched to a gene. The V gene's germline CDR1 is KGHSH and CDR2 LQKENI. The CDR3 contains 16 residues. For the CDR3, the DNA is TGTGCCAGCTCACCCTCCAGGGGGGACTCCAATCAGCCCCAGCATTTT. Protein: CASSPSRGDSNQPQHF.

This chain's CDR3 is CAWSVGDSSYEQYF. The CDR3, as DNA: TGTGCCTGGAGTGTAGGGGACTCTTCCTACGAGCAGTACTTC. The rearrangement uses TRBV30 and TRBJ2-7, with a possible D match to TRBD2 (6 bases). Trimming pared 0 bases from V and 1 base from J, leaving 10 bases between. Germline CDR1 GTSNPN, CDR2 SVGIG (reference sequence). CDR3 length equals 14 residues.

This rearrangement joins TRBV18 to TRBJ2-7, with TRBD1 matching over 7 bases. The J segment lost 0 bases and the V segment lost 4 bases, leaving 12 bases of the junction unmatched. Per the germline V gene, CDR1 is KGHSH and CDR2 is LQKENI. This CDR3 comprises 17 residues. In DNA form, the CDR3 reads TGTGCCAGCTCACTTTGGGCCCCGACAGGGTTCTCCTACGAGCAGTACTTC. The encoded protein is CASSLWAPTGFSYEQYF.

About this clone: The junction and the germline gene differ at one end; a read error may be behind it. The chain joins TRBV7-7 to TRBJ2-5; D may be TRBD2 (5 bases). Germline V gene sequence: CDR1 SSHAT, CDR2 FNYEAQ (reference sequence). The CDR3 is made up of 14 amino acids. CDR3 DNA sequence: TGTGCTAGCAGCCCCAGAACTAGTTTGGAGACCCAGTACTTC. It specifies CASSPRTSLETQYF.

The gene calls are TRBV7-3 and TRBJ2-5, with D possibly TRBD2 on 5 matching bases. V was pared by 5 bases and J by 4 bases, with 11 bases between. CDR1 SGHTA and CDR2 FQGTGA come from the germline V gene. The CDR3 runs to 13 residues. The CDR3: CASSVDYSETQYF. In DNA form, the CDR3 reads TGTGCCAGCAGCGTAGACTATTCAGAGACCCAGTACTTC.

This clone was counted between two and nine times. The rearrangement links TRBV4-1 to TRBJ2-1; TRBD2 agrees at 15 bases. The CDR3 runs 15 residues. J was trimmed by 10 bases and V by 4 bases; bases with no gene match: 5. Germline CDR1 reads MGHRA; CDR2 reads YSYEKL. The CDR3: CASSLGLAGGSEQFF. CDR3 coding DNA: TGCGCCAGCAGCCTGGGACTAGCGGGGGGTTCGGAGCAGTTCTTC.

V usage is TRBV9 and J usage is TRBJ2-1; 8 nucleotides match TRBD1. Trimming cost V 0 bases and J 1 base; bases outside gene matches: 0. The V gene's germline CDR1 is SGDLS and CDR2 YYNGEE. The CDR3 has 15 amino acids. The DNA for the CDR3 is TGTGCCAGCAGCGTAGGGACAGGGTCCTACAATGAGCAGTTCTTC. Amino acid sequence: CASSVGTGSYNEQFF.

This chain joins TRBV5-4 and TRBJ1-1, with unresolved D. Germline V gene sequence: CDR1 SGHNT, CDR2 YYREEE (reference sequence). The CDR3 is 11 amino acids. Trimming left V 1 base short and J 7 bases short, with 5 bases between. The CDR3 loop reads CASSLSSEAFF. In DNA, the CDR3 is TGTGCCAGCAGCTTGAGTAGTGAAGCTTTCTTT.

This clone showed up just a few times. The rearrangement links TRBV7-9 to TRBJ1-1; D remains unclear. V lost 5 bases and J lost 0, with 13 bases in between. Germline values: CDR1 SEHNR, CDR2 FQNEAQ (reference sequence). This CDR3 has 15 amino acids. Here the CDR3 DNA reads TGTGCCAGCAGCCGACCTGACATTATGAACACTGAAGCTTTCTTT. This codes for CASSRPDIMNTEAFF. Combining the CDR3 with reference TRBV7-9 and TRBJ1-1 gives the whole variable domain DTGVSQNPRHKITKRGQNVTFRCDPISEHNRLYWYRQTLGQGPEFLTYFQNEAQLEKSRLLSDRFSAERPKGSFSTLEIQRTEQGDSAMYLCASSRPDIMNTEAFFGQGTRLTVV.

The chain has TRBV5-1 and TRBJ1-5; D unresolved. CDR3 length equals 14 residues. V lost 4 bases and J lost 3, with 11 bases in between. Germline CDR1 reads SGHRS; CDR2 reads YFSETQ. CDR3 in amino acids: CASSLGEANQPQHF. CDR3 DNA: TGCGCCAGCAGCCTTGGAGAGGCCAATCAGCCCCAGCATTTT.

The chain links TRBV5-1 to TRBJ1-3; D ambiguous. The V end lost 6 bases, the J end lost 2 bases, and 15 bases lay between the germline ends. This CDR3 has 15 amino acids. Germline-derived CDR1 and CDR2 are SGHRS and YFSETQ. The CDR3 is CASTGLGDAGNTIYF. CDR3 nucleotide sequence: TGCGCCAGCACGGGCCTGGGAGACGCTGGAAACACCATATATTTT.

The chain joins TRBV6-1 to TRBJ2-7; no firm D call. V dropped 7 bases and J dropped 4 bases, with 11 bases sitting between them. The CDR3 is 12 residues long. From germline, CDR1 is MNHNS and CDR2 SASEGT. The DNA for the CDR3 is TGTGCCAGCACGAAGGCGGATTACGAGCAGTACTTC. This translates into CASTKADYEQYF.

This chain connects TRBV10-3 to TRBJ2-2, with D perhaps TRBD1 (7 bases). V was pared by 8 bases and J by 5 bases, with 12 bases between. The V gene's germline CDR1 is ENHRY and CDR2 SYGVKD. This CDR3 is 13 amino acids long. Here the CDR3 DNA reads TGTGCCATCGGCGGGACAGAAACCGGGGAGCTGTTTTTT. It specifies CAIGGTETGELFF.

The chain combines TRBV7-3 with TRBJ2-6, with D maybe TRBD1 (6 bases). The V gene lost 3 bases and the J gene lost 0 bases, with 9 bases spanning the gap. CDR3 size: 16 residues. From germline, CDR1 is SGHTA and CDR2 FQGTGA. The CDR3 DNA is TGTGCCAGCAGCTTGGACAGCCACTCTGGGGCCAACGTCCTGACTTTC. As protein: CASSLDSHSGANVLTF.

This chain joins TRBV30 and TRBJ1-1, with a tentative D call TRBD1 (6 bases). Trimming left V 2 bases short and J 5 bases short, with 12 bases between. Germline CDR1 and CDR2: GTSNPN and SVGIG (reference sequence). This CDR3 has 13 residues. In DNA form, the CDR3 reads TGTGCCTGGAGTAGTGACAGGAGGACTGAAGCTTTCTTT. Its translation is CAWSSDRRTEAFF.

This chain joins TRBV5-1 and TRBJ2-2, with 8 bases that match TRBD2. Germline CDR1 and CDR2: SGHRS and YFSETQ. With V trimmed by 3 bases and J by 6 bases, 7 bases remained unmatched. This CDR3 spans 15 amino acids. CDR3 residues: CASSSPGGLAGELFF. CDR3 DNA sequence: TGCGCCAGCAGCTCGCCGGGGGGGCTGGCCGGGGAGCTGTTTTTT.

This chain joins TRBV5-1 and TRBJ2-3, with TRBD1 matching over 8 bases. This CDR3 spans 15 amino acids. V gave up 1 base and J gave up 2 bases; unmatched junction bases: 3. Germline loops: CDR1 SGHRS, CDR2 YFSETQ. The CDR3 spells CASSLNRGDTDTQYF. The CDR3 bases are TGCGCCAGCAGCTTGAACAGGGGGGACACAGATACGCAGTATTTT.

J is TRBJ2-5 and V is TRBV7-2; TRBD1 is a possible D gene (8 bases). Germline loops: CDR1 SGHTA, CDR2 FQGNSA. The CDR3 has 14 amino acids. The V gene lost 6 bases and the J gene lost 5 bases, with 16 bases spanning the gap. CDR3 sequence: CASSRDRREETQYF. In nucleotides, the CDR3 is TGTGCCAGCAGTCGGGACAGGCGGGAGGAGACCCAGTACTTC.

Only one count was recorded for this clone. This rearrangement joins TRBV21-1 to TRBJ2-5; TRBD2, the D gene given by the table, was not confirmed from the DNA. TRBV21-1 is labeled a pseudogene. This CDR3 is 17 amino acids long. The CDR3 sequence is CASSKQLPGLPKETQYF. CDR3 bases: TGTGCCAGCAGCAAACAGTTACCGGGACTCCCCAAAGAGACCCAGTACTTC.

The chain joins TRBV18 to TRBJ1-5; the D gene is possibly TRBD1 (6 bases). V dropped 3 bases and J dropped 5 bases, with 11 bases sitting between them. Per germline, CDR1 KGHSH and CDR2 LQKENI. The CDR3 is 14 amino acids. Here the CDR3 reads CASSPEGGDQPQHF. Written as DNA, the CDR3 is TGTGCCAGCTCACCCGAGGGGGGGGATCAGCCCCAGCATTTT. Full variable domain (missing parts from reference TRBV18 and TRBJ1-5): NAGVMQNPRHLVRRRGQEARLRCSPMKGHSHVYWYRQLPEEGLKFMVYLQKENIIDESGMPKERFSAEFPKEGPSILRIQQVVRGDSAAYFCASSPEGGDQPQHFGDGTRLSIL.

The gene calls are TRBV5-1 and TRBJ2-3, with a weak D call TRBD1 (6 bases). This CDR3 contains 15 residues. Trimming left V 3 bases short and J 5 bases short, with 16 bases between. Germline V gene lookup returns CDR1 SGHRS and CDR2 YFSETQ. This CDR3 is CASSWIRQEEDTQYF. CDR3 nucleotide sequence: TGCGCCAGCAGCTGGATTAGACAGGAGGAAGATACGCAGTATTTT.